This TCR beta chain was captured in a study of a mutant IDH1 vaccine in newly diagnosed glioma. Clones were sequenced by immunoSEQ multiplex PCR, and TCRdb holds only the in-frame ones, with some missing. The sample yields under 35,000 clones, around 90% seen once. Details on this clone: Its antigen is as yet unknown.

Indicated time point: week 11, during vaccination. The vaccine gave 300 ug of a 20-mer mutant IDH1 peptide subcutaneously per dose. V dropped 1 base and J dropped 4 bases, with 14 bases sitting between them. Germline CDR1 and CDR2: SGDLS and YYNGEE. The CDR3 is made up of 15 amino acids. Sequencing used PBMCs, obtained from a glioma patient whose treatment included an IDH1 peptide vaccine. This rearrangement joins TRBV9 to TRBJ1-2; D unresolved. This TCR was sampled from a man in his late teens or twenties with glioma. CDR3 sequence reads: CASSVSSGPLYGYTF. The CDR3 nucleotides read TGTGCCAGCAGCGTATCGTCAGGTCCCCTCTATGGCTACACCTTC.